One sample yielded the 14 T cell receptor beta chains listed below, sequenced in a study of technical replicates of blood from several donors. Sequenced by immunoSEQ multiplex PCR; TCRdb stores in-frame clones only, minus some. Here the sample spans some 56,000 clones, 90% to 95% being singletons. Sequenced: PBMCs. The source of these receptors is a human donor in good health. Some clones in this sample may be carry-over from other donors' samples.

The CDR3 here is CASSRTGRDGYTF. The CDR3 DNA reads as TGTGCCAGCAGCCGGACAGGTCGGGATGGCTACACCTTC. The genes are TRBV6-5 and TRBJ1-2; 7 bases are shared with TRBD1. Germline V CDR1 and CDR2: MNHEY, SVGAGI. V trimming: 6 bases; J trimming: 6 bases; junction bases outside the gene matches: 7. The CDR3 has 13 amino acids.

Worth noting for this clone: The junction departs from germline at one end; a sequencing error may be responsible. The chain uses TRBV18 and TRBJ2-7; 7 nucleotides agree with TRBD1. The germline CDR1 and CDR2 sequences are KGHSH and LQKENI. The CDR3 is 11 amino acids. The DNA for the CDR3 is TGTGCCAGCTCAGGGACAGCAGTATTGCACTTC. Its translation is CASSGTAVLHF. The whole variable domain, remainder taken from reference TRBV18 and TRBJ2-7, is NAGVMQNPRHLVRRRGQEARLRCSPMKGHSHVYWYRQLPEEGLKFMVYLQKENIIDESGMPKERFSAEFPKEGPSILRIQQVVRGDSAAYFCASSGTAVLHFGPGTRLTVT.

This chain links TRBV15 with TRBJ2-1, with D perhaps TRBD1 (6 bases). The ends were cut back, 0 bases at V and 2 bases at J, with 11 bases in the middle. The CDR3 has 16 residues. Germline CDR1 is LNHNV and CDR2 is YYDKDF (reference sequence). The chain's CDR3 is CATSRDSGHPYNEQFF. The CDR3 DNA reads as TGTGCCACCAGCAGAGATTCGGGACACCCCTACAATGAGCAGTTCTTC. Based on the CDR3 plus reference TRBV15 and TRBJ2-1, the full variable domain is DAMVIQNPRYQVTQFGKPVTLSCSQTLNHNVMYWYQQKSSQAPKLLFHYYDKDFNNEADTPDNFQSRRPNTSFCFLDIRSPGLGDTAMYLCATSRDSGHPYNEQFFGPGTRLTVL.

The chain joins TRBV4-3 to TRBJ2-1; perhaps TRBD2 as D (6 bases). Trimming took 4 bases from V and 8 from J, leaving 18 bases between them. CDR1 and CDR2 (germline): LGHNA, YSLEER. This CDR3 has 15 amino acids. The CDR3 sequence: CASSPEMGEAHEQFF. The CDR3 region has the DNA TGCGCCAGCAGCCCTGAAATGGGGGAGGCACATGAGCAGTTCTTC.

The gene calls are TRBV5-6 and TRBJ2-5; TRBD2 matches 7 bases. Germline CDR1 SGHDT, CDR2 YYEEEE. V dropped 0 bases and J dropped 2; count of bases not matched to a gene: 7. CDR3 length: 16 amino acids. The CDR3 bases are TGTGCCAGCAGCTTGGTGGCCAGCGGGGCACAAGAGACCCAGTACTTC. Translated: CASSLVASGAQETQYF.

This chain connects TRBV4-3 to TRBJ2-7, with 7 bases matching TRBD2. V shed 0 bases, J shed 4 bases, and the junction held 6 bases outside the gene matches. CDR1 is LGHNA and CDR2 is YSLEER in the germline V gene. The CDR3 runs 15 residues. In DNA form, the CDR3 reads TGCGCCAGCAGCCAAGACCGGGGGGTCTCTTACGAGCAGTACTTC. It encodes CASSQDRGVSYEQYF.

The chain joins TRBV25-1 to TRBJ2-4, with a possible D match to TRBD1 (6 bases). The CDR3 is made up of 14 amino acids. V lost 1 base and J 4 bases, leaving 8 bases between the germline ends. Germline V gene sequence: CDR1 MGHDK, CDR2 SYGVNS. The chain's CDR3 is CASSEWTEKNIQYF. In DNA, the CDR3 is TGTGCCAGCAGTGAATGGACAGAAAAAAACATTCAGTACTTC. Full variable domain (remainder filled in from reference TRBV25-1 and TRBJ2-4): EADIYQTPRYLVIGTGKKITLECSQTMGHDKMYWYQQDPGMELHLIHYSYGVNSTEKGDLSSESTVSRIRTEHFPLTLESARPSHTSQYLCASSEWTEKNIQYFGAGTRLSVL.

The chain carries TRBV5-1 and TRBJ2-2; D may be TRBD1 (5 bases). The CDR3 runs to 15 residues. Per the germline V gene, CDR1 is SGHRS and CDR2 is YFSETQ. V shed 3 bases and J shed 0 bases, with 9 bases lying between them. CDR3 residues: CASSSDISNTGELFF. CDR3 coding DNA: TGCGCCAGCAGCTCGGACATTTCGAACACCGGGGAGCTGTTTTTT.

This clone was picked up a small number of times. This chain connects TRBV4-3 to TRBJ1-2; 11 positions match TRBD1. V was clipped by 0 bases and J by 4 bases; unmatched bases: 4. There are 16 residues in the CDR3. Germline V gene sequence: CDR1 LGHNA, CDR2 YSLEER. The CDR3 region is CASSQDRTGGAYGYTF. The CDR3 bases are TGCGCCAGCAGCCAAGATCGGACAGGGGGCGCCTATGGCTACACCTTC.

The V gene is TRBV11-1, the J gene TRBJ2-1, with TRBD1 identical over 9 bases. V shed 5 bases, J shed 6 bases, and the junction held 11 bases outside the gene matches. Per the germline V gene, CDR1 is SGHAT and CDR2 is FQDESV (reference sequence). The CDR3 sequence is 16 residues long. CDR3 bases: TGTGCCAGCAGCCAGGGACAGGGAAGGGGGCCCAATGAGCAGTTCTTC. Translated, it gives CASSQGQGRGPNEQFF.

This chain connects TRBV5-4 to TRBJ2-2, with D perhaps matching TRBD2 (6 bases). The CDR3 runs to 12 residues. V was shortened by 5 bases and J by 7 bases, with 9 bases between the two germline ends. The germline V gene encodes CDR1 SGHNT and CDR2 YYREEE (reference sequence). CDR3 amino acids: CASRRDYGELFF. CDR3 nucleotides: TGTGCCAGCAGGCGGGATTACGGGGAGCTGTTTTTT.

The CDR3 is CASSQVGGSDEKLFF. The CDR3 DNA reads as TGTGCCAGCAGCCAAGTGGGGGGATCGGATGAAAAACTGTTTTTT. V is TRBV4-2 and J is TRBJ1-4, with D tentatively TRBD1 (5 bases). Germline CDR1 reads LGHNA; CDR2 reads YNFKEQ. CDR3 size: 15 residues. Trimming took 1 base from V and 6 from J, leaving 12 bases between them.

The chain combines TRBV5-6 with TRBJ2-7; TRBD2 might be the D (5 bases). Between the trimmed V and J ends, which lost 2 bases and 0 bases, there was a span of 12 bases. This CDR3 contains 15 residues. Germline V CDR1 and CDR2: SGHDT, YYEEEE. CDR3 sequence (DNA): TGTGCCAGCAGCTTTTCGGGATGGAGCTCCTACGAGCAGTACTTC. Translating it yields CASSFSGWSSYEQYF.

The chain joins TRBV5-6 to TRBJ1-6, with D maybe TRBD1 (5 bases). Trimming took 0 bases from V and 8 from J, leaving 15 bases between them. The CDR3 has 16 amino acids. The germline CDR1 and CDR2 sequences are SGHDT and YYEEEE. The CDR3 DNA follows: TGTGCCAGCAGCTTGGGAAGCCAGGGTAGGCATTCACCCCTCCACTTT. It specifies CASSLGSQGRHSPLHF.